Listed here is a single TCR beta chain. Its antigen is as yet unknown. This CDR3 has 16 residues. The germline V gene has CDR1 WSHSY and CDR2 SAAADI. V was pared by 6 bases and J by 2 bases, with 19 bases between. The data were obtained in a study of OX40 agonist ivuxolimab in advanced cancers. In the study overall: The study treated patients with ivuxolimab, an agonistic anti-OX40 (CD134) antibody. The dose-escalation group included hepatocellular carcinoma, melanoma, renal cell carcinoma and head and neck cancer. A mean age of around 60 years, range about 23 to 90, was recorded, and roughly 80% were male. General study points: The CD4+ and CD8+ T cells in the blood had expanded clonally by week 6 at 0.1 to 3.0 mg/kg.

The protocol was immunoSEQ multiplex PCR, while the TCRdb copy is restricted to in-frame clones and leaves out a portion. The table has 70,000 or so clones, approximately 90% seen once. The TCR originated in an adult with an advanced solid tumor such as melanoma, head and neck, liver or kidney cancer. The starting material was CD4+ or CD8+ T cells sorted from blood, obtained in a trial of the OX40 agonist ivuxolimab. V gene TRBV10-2 combines with J gene TRBJ1-1, with D possibly matching TRBD1 (6 bases). This CDR3 is CASSILSTGSNTEAFF. CDR3 in DNA: TGCGCCAGCAGCATCCTTTCAACAGGGTCAAACACTGAAGCTTTCTTT.